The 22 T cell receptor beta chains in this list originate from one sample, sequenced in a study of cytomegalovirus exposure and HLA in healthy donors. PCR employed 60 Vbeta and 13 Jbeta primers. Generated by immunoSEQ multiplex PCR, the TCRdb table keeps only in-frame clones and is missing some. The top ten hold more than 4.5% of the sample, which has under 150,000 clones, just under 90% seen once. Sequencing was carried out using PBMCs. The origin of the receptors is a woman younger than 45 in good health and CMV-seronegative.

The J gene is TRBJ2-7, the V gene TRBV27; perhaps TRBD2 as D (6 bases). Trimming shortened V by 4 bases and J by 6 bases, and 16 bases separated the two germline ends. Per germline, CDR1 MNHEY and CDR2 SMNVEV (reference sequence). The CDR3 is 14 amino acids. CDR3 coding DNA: TGTGCCAGCAGTTCCGCGGGATACCTGTTCGAGCAGTACTTC. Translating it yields CASSSAGYLFEQYF.

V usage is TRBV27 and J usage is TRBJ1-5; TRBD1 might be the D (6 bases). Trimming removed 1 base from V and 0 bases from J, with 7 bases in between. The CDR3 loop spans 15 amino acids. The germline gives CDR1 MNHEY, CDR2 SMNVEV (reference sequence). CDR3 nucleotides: TGTGCCAGCAGTTTATGGGGGCTTAGCAATCAGCCCCAGCATTTT. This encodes CASSLWGLSNQPQHF.

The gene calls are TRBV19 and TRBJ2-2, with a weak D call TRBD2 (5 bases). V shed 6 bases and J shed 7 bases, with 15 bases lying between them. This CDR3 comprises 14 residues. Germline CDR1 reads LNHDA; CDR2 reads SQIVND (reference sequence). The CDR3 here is CASSRLATGGELFF. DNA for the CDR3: TGTGCCAGTAGCCGTTTAGCGACGGGCGGGGAGCTGTTTTTT.

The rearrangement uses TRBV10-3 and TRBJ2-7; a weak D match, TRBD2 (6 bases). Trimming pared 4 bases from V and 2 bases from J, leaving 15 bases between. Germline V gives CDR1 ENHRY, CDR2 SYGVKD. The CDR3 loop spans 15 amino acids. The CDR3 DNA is TGTGCCATCAGTGGTCTCGGGAGTCCGACCTACGAGCAGTACTTC. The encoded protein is CAISGLGSPTYEQYF.

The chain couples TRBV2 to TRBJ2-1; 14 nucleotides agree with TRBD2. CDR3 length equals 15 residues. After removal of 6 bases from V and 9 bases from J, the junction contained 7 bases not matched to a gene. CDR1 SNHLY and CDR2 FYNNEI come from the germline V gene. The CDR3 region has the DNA TGTGCCAGCAGACGACTAGCGGGAGGGAACGCTGAGCAGTTCTTC. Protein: CASRRLAGGNAEQFF.

CDR3 nucleotides: TGTGCCAGCAGCGTAGCGGGAGCGGCAGATACGCAGTATTTT. It encodes CASSVAGAADTQYF. This rearrangement joins TRBV7-3 to TRBJ2-3; 9 bases agree with TRBD2. Germline lookup yields CDR1 SGHTA and CDR2 FQGTGA. The CDR3 totals 14 residues. The trim removed 5 bases at V and 4 bases at J, leaving 4 bases unmatched.

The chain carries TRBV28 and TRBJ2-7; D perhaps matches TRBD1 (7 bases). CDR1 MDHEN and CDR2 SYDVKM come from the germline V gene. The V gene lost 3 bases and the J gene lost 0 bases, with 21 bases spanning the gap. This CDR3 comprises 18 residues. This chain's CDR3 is CASSFLYRGTDSSYEQYF. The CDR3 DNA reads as TGTGCCAGCAGTTTTTTGTATCGCGGGACAGACAGCTCCTACGAGCAGTACTTC. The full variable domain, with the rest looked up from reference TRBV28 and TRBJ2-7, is DVKVTQSSRYLVKRTGEKVFLECVQDMDHENMFWYRQDPGLGLRLIYFSYDVKMKEKGDIPEGYSVSREKKERFSLILESASTNQTSMYLCASSFLYRGTDSSYEQYFGPGTRLTVT.

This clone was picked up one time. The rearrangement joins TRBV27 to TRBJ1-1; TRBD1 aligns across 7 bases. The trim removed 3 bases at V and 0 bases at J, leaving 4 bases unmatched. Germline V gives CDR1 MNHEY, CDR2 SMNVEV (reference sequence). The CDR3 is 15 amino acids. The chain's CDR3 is CASSLDRTLNTEAFF. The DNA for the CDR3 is TGTGCCAGCAGTTTGGACAGGACCTTGAACACTGAAGCTTTCTTT.

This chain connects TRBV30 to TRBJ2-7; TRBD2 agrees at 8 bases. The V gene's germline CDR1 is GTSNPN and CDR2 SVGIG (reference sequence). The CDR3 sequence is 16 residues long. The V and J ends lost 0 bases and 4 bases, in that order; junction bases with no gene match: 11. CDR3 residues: CAWSVTGGHKMYEQYF. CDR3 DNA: TGTGCCTGGAGTGTAACGGGGGGGCATAAAATGTACGAGCAGTACTTC.

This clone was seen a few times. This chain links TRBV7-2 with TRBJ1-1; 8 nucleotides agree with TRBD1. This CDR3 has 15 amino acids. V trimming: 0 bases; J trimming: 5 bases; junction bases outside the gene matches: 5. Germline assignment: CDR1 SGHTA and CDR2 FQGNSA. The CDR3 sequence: CASSLAGQGLTEAFF. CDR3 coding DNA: TGTGCCAGCAGCTTAGCTGGACAGGGTTTGACTGAAGCTTTCTTT.

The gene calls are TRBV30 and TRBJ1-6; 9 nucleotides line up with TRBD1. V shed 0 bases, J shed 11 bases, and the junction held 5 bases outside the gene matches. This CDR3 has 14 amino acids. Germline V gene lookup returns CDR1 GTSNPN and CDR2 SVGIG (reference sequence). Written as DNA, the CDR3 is TGTGCCTGGAGTGTAGGACAGGGGAATCCACCCCTCCACTTT. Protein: CAWSVGQGNPPLHF. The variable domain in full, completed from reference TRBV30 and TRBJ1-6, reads SQTIHQWPATLVQPVGSPLSLECTVEGTSNPNLYWYRQAAGRGLQLLFYSVGIGQISSEVPQNLSASRPQDRQFILSSKKLLLSDSGFYLCAWSVGQGNPPLHFGNGTRLTVT.

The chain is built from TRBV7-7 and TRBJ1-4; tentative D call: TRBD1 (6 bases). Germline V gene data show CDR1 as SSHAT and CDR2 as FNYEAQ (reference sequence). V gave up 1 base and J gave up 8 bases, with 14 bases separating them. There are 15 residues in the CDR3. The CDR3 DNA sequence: TGTGCCAGCAGCTTAGGGGGTCGGCAGGGGGAAAAACTGTTTTTT. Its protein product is CASSLGGRQGEKLFF.

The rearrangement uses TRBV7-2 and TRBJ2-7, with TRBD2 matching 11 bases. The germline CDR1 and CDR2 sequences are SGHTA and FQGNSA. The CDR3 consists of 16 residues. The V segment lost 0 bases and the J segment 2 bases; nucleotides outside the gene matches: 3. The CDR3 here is CASSLATSGVTYEQYF. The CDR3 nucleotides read TGTGCCAGCAGCTTAGCGACTAGCGGGGTGACCTACGAGCAGTACTTC.

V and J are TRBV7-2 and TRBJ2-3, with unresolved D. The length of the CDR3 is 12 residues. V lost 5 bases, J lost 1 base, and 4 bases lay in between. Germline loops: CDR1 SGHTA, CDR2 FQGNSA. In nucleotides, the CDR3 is TGTGCCAGCAGCCCTCGCACAGATACGCAGTATTTT. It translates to CASSPRTDTQYF. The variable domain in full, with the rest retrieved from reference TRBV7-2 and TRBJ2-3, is GAGVSQSPSNKVTEKGKDVELRCDPISGHTALYWYRQSLGQGLEFLIYFQGNSAPDKSGLPSDRFSAERTGGSVSTLTIQRTQQEDSAVYLCASSPRTDTQYFGPGTRLTVL.

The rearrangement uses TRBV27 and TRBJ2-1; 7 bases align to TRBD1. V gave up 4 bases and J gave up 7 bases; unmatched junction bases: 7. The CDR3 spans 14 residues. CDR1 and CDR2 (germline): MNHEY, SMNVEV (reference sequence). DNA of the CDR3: TGTGCCAGCAGTTACCAGGGGGTGGCGAATGAGCAGTTCTTC. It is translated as CASSYQGVANEQFF.

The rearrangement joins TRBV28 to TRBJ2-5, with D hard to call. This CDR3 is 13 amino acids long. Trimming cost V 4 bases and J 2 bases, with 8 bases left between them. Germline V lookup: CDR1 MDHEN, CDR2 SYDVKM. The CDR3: CASSSWRQETQYF. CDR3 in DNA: TGTGCCAGCAGTTCTTGGAGACAAGAGACCCAGTACTTC.

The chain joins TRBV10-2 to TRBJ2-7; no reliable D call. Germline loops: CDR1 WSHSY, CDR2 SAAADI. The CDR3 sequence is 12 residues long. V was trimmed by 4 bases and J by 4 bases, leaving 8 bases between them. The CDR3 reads CASSVKNYEQYF. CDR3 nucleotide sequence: TGCGCCAGCAGTGTCAAAAATTACGAGCAGTACTTC.

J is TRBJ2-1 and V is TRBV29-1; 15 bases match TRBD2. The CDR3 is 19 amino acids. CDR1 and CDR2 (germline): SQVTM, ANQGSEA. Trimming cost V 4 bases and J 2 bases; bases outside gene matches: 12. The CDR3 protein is CSVAYSGTSGGRPYNEQFF. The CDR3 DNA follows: TGCAGCGTTGCGTACTCCGGGACTAGCGGGGGGCGCCCCTACAATGAGCAGTTCTTC.

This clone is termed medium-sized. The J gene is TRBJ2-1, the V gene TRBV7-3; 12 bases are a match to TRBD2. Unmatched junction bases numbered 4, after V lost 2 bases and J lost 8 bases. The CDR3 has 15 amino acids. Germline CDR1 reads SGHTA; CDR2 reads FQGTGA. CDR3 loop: CASSLGLAGLDEQFF. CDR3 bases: TGTGCCAGCAGCTTAGGACTAGCGGGACTAGATGAGCAGTTCTTC.

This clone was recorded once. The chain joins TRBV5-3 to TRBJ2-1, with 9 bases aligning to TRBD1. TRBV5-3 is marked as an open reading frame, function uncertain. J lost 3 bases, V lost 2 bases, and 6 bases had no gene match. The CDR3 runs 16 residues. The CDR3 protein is CARSFARTGVYNEQFF. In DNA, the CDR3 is TGTGCCAGAAGCTTCGCCCGGACAGGGGTCTACAATGAGCAGTTCTTC.

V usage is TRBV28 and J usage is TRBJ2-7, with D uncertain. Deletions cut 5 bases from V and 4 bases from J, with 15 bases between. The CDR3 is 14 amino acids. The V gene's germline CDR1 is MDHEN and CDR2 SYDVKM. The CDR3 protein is CASSPFTLYYEQYF. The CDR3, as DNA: TGTGCCAGCAGTCCCTTCACCCTCTATTACGAGCAGTACTTC.

The CDR3 protein is CASSHGGYEQYF. DNA of the CDR3: TGCGCCAGCTCGCACGGGGGCTACGAGCAGTACTTC. The V gene is TRBV10-2, the J gene TRBJ2-7; tentative D call: TRBD2 (6 bases). This CDR3 is 12 amino acids long. Germline V CDR1 and CDR2: WSHSY, SAAADI. Trimming shortened V by 8 bases and J by 3 bases, and 11 bases separated the two germline ends.